Below are 3 T cell receptor beta chains sequenced from a single sample in a study of Graves' ophthalmopathy and Graves' hyperthyroidism. RNA transcripts were the source from which TCR beta CDR3 regions were amplified. Amplification began with first-round RT-PCR using HTBI primers, then second-round multiplex PCR was performed. Each CDR3 protein gets one entry after TCRdb re-called the multiplex PCR reads with MiXCR. The top ten clones hold roughly 45% of a sample with 200,000 to 250,000 distinct CDR3 sequences, 20% to 25% of them seen once. The sequenced material came from peripheral blood. The receptors derive from a woman between 45 and 60 years old with Graves' ophthalmopathy.

This clonotype was found many times. The V call is TRBV20-1, the J call TRBJ1-3; 9 positions match TRBD1. CDR3 length: 16 amino acids. The germline V gene encodes CDR1 DFQATT and CDR2 SNEGSKA (reference sequence). V shed 2 bases, J shed 4 bases, and the junction held 9 bases outside the gene matches. CDR3 in amino acids: CSARPPGQGVGNTIYF. CDR3 bases: TGCAGTGCTAGACCTCCGGGACAGGGTGTCGGAAACACCATATATTTT.

This clonotype was seen at least ten times. The V and J genes are TRBV3-1 and TRBJ2-4; tentative D call: TRBD1 (6 bases). Per the germline V gene, CDR1 is LGHDT and CDR2 is YNNKEL (reference sequence). Trimming took 3 bases from V and 6 from J, leaving 9 bases between them. The CDR3 totals 13 residues. CDR3 nucleotide sequence: TGTGCCAGCAGCCACCGAGGGGGAAACATTCAGTACTTC. Translated: CASSHRGGNIQYF.

At least ten counts were recorded for this clonotype. The V gene is TRBV19, the J gene TRBJ1-1; a weak D match, TRBD1 (6 bases). Germline V gene data show CDR1 as LNHDA and CDR2 as SQIVND (reference sequence). V lost 5 bases and J 3 bases, leaving 19 bases between the germline ends. The CDR3 loop spans 16 amino acids. CDR3 sequence reads: CASSARTGTRDTEAFF. As DNA, the CDR3 is TGTGCCAGTAGTGCCCGGACCGGGACAAGAGACACTGAAGCTTTCTTT. The variable domain in full, completed from reference TRBV19 and TRBJ1-1, reads DGGITQSPKYLFRKEGQNVTLSCEQNLNHDAMYWYRQDPGQGLRLIYYSQIVNDFQKGDIAEGYSVSREKKESFPLTVTSAQKNPTAFYLCASSARTGTRDTEAFFGQGTRLTVV.